This T cell receptor (beta chain) was captured by sequencing in a study of cytomegalovirus exposure and HLA in healthy donors. The PCR contained 60 Vbeta and 13 Jbeta primers. The table came from immunoSEQ multiplex PCR; TCRdb's copy has only in-frame clones and leaves some out. The sample records approximately 100,000 clones, approximately 79% being singletons. This clone was seen only a few times. The V end lost 0 bases, the J end lost 5 bases, and 7 bases lay between the germline ends. This CDR3 has 13 residues. Germline CDR1 and CDR2: SGHRS and YFSETQ. This receptor was identified in a man in his sixties in good health and CMV-seronegative. The genes are TRBV5-1 and TRBJ2-3; tentative D call: TRBD2 (5 bases). Sequencing was done on a sample of PBMCs. DNA for the CDR3: TGCGCCAGCAGCTTGGGACTACAAGATACGCAGTATTTT. Translating it yields CASSLGLQDTQYF.